This is a list of T cell receptor beta chains from one sample in a study of regulatory T cells in long-lasting Graves disease. From the multiplex PCR reads, TCRdb called clonotypes with MiXCR, one entry per CDR3 protein. The sample has approximately 460,000 distinct CDR3 sequences; about 16% are singletons. These sequences were also reported in another study, on T cells in Graves' hyperthyroidism and ophthalmopathy.

Material: peripheral blood mononuclear cells (PBMCs), obtained at new diagnosis, from a patient treated with antithyroid drugs. These receptor sequences come from a woman in her twenties or thirties with Graves disease. Each CDR3 is given with its conserved first and last residue. The order of the fields is D gene, J gene, clone size, V gene, CDR3 protein, CDR3 DNA. D genes are given only for firm matches. For some rows the clone size is stated as once, few or many, or as a class when expanded; others skip it.

d_gene: NA
j_gene: TRBJ2-2
abundance: NA
v_gene: TRBV29-1
CDR3aa: CSVMRAENTGELFF
CDR3nt: TGCAGCGTTATGCGCGCGGAGAACACCGGGGAGCTGTTTTTT

d_gene: NA
j_gene: TRBJ2-1
abundance: many
v_gene: TRBV5-1
CDR3aa: CASSRASGNEQFF
CDR3nt: TGCGCCAGCAGCCGCGCCAGCGGCAATGAGCAGTTCTTC

d_gene: TRBD2
j_gene: TRBJ2-7
abundance: many
v_gene: TRBV20-1
CDR3aa: CSASGLAVTYEQYF
CDR3nt: TGCAGTGCTAGTGGGCTAGCGGTTACCTACGAGCAGTACTTC

d_gene: TRBD1
j_gene: TRBJ2-7
abundance: many
v_gene: TRBV6-5
CDR3aa: CASSYPRTGKSYEQYF
CDR3nt: TGTGCCAGCAGTTACCCTCGGACAGGGAAGTCCTACGAGCAGTACTTC

d_gene: NA
j_gene: TRBJ1-5
abundance: many
v_gene: TRBV6-1
CDR3aa: CASSEWGRNQPQHF
CDR3nt: TGTGCCAGCAGTGAATGGGGCCGCAATCAGCCCCAGCATTTT

d_gene: NA
j_gene: TRBJ2-2
abundance: many
v_gene: TRBV6-5
CDR3aa: CASSYRRDIEELFF
CDR3nt: TGTGCCAGCAGTTACCGCCGGGACATAGAGGAGCTGTTTTTT

d_gene: NA
j_gene: TRBJ2-2
abundance: few
v_gene: TRBV27
CDR3aa: CASCRSGTGELFF
CDR3nt: TGTGCCAGCTGCCGCAGCGGGACCGGGGAGCTGTTTTTT

d_gene: NA
j_gene: TRBJ1-1
abundance: NA
v_gene: TRBV28
CDR3aa: CATRVLDTEAFF
CDR3nt: TGTGCCACCAGGGTTCTGGACACTGAAGCTTTCTTT

d_gene: NA
j_gene: TRBJ2-7
abundance: few
v_gene: TRBV20-1
CDR3aa: CSAPRAGNYEQYF
CDR3nt: TGCAGTGCTCCGCGGGCTGGGAACTACGAGCAGTACTTC

d_gene: NA
j_gene: TRBJ2-3
abundance: many
v_gene: TRBV7-2
CDR3aa: CASSPMVADTQYF
CDR3nt: TGTGCCAGCAGCCCCATGGTGGCAGATACGCAGTATTTT

d_gene: NA
j_gene: TRBJ2-1
abundance: NA
v_gene: TRBV7-3
CDR3aa: CASSLRVGPSLDEQFF
CDR3nt: TGTGCCAGCAGCTTACGTGTCGGGCCTAGCCTCGATGAGCAGTTCTTC

d_gene: NA
j_gene: TRBJ2-1
abundance: many
v_gene: TRBV28
CDR3aa: CASSSLREQFF
CDR3nt: TGTGCCAGCAGCTCGCTCCGTGAGCAGTTCTTC

d_gene: NA
j_gene: TRBJ2-1
abundance: many
v_gene: TRBV2
CDR3aa: CASSEAEADEQFF
CDR3nt: TGTGCCAGCAGTGAAGCAGAGGCCGATGAGCAGTTCTTC

d_gene: NA
j_gene: TRBJ2-2
abundance: NA
v_gene: TRBV7-8
CDR3aa: CASSLGSPGELFF
CDR3nt: TGTGCCAGCAGCTTAGGTAGCCCCGGGGAGCTGTTTTTT